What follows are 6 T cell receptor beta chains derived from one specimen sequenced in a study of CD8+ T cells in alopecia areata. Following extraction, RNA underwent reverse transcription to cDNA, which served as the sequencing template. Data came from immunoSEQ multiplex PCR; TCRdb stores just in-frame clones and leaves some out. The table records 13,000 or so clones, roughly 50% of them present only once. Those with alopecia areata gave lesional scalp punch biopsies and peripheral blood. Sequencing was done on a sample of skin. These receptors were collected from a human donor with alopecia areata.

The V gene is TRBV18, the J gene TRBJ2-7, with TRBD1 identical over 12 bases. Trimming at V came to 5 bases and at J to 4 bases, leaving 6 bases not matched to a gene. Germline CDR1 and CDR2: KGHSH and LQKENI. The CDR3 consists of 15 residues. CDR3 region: CASSAPGQGAYEQYF. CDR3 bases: TGTGCCAGCTCAGCTCCGGGACAGGGGGCGTACGAGCAGTACTTC.

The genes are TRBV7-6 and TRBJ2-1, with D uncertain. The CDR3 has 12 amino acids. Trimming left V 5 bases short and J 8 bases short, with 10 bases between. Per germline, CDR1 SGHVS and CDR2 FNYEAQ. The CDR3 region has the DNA TGTGCCAGCAGCCAAGACTCTCATGAGCAGTTCTTC. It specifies CASSQDSHEQFF.

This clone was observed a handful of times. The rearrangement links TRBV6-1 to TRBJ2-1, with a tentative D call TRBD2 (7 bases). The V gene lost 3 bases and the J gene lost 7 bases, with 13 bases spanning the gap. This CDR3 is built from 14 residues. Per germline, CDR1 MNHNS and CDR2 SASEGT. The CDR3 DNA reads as TGTGCCAGCAGTGAGTGGGGGGGGGCTAATGAGCAGTTCTTC. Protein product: CASSEWGGANEQFF.

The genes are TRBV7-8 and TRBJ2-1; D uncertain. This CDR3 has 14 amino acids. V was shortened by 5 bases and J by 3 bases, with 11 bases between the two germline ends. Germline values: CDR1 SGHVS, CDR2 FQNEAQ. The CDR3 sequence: CASSPPGLYNEQFF. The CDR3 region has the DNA TGTGCCAGCAGCCCCCCCGGCCTCTACAATGAGCAGTTCTTC. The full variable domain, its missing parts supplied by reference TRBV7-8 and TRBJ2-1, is GAGVSQSPRYKVAKRGQDVALRCDPISGHVSLFWYQQALGQGPEFLTYFQNEAQLDKSGLPSDRFFAERPEGSVSTLKIQRTQQEDSAVYLCASSPPGLYNEQFFGPGTRLTVL.

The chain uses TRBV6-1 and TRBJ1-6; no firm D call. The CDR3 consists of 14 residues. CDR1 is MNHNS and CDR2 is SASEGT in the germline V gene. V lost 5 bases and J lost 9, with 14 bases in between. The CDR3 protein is CASSSSRVGSPLHF. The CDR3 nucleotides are TGTGCCAGCAGTTCCTCGAGGGTGGGTTCACCCCTCCACTTT.

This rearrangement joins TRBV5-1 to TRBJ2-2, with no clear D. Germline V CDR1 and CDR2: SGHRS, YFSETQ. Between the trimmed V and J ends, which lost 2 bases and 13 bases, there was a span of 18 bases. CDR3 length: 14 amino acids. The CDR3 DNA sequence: TGCGCCAGCAGCTTTGGGGTTATAGGACGAGTGCTGTTTTTT. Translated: CASSFGVIGRVLFF.